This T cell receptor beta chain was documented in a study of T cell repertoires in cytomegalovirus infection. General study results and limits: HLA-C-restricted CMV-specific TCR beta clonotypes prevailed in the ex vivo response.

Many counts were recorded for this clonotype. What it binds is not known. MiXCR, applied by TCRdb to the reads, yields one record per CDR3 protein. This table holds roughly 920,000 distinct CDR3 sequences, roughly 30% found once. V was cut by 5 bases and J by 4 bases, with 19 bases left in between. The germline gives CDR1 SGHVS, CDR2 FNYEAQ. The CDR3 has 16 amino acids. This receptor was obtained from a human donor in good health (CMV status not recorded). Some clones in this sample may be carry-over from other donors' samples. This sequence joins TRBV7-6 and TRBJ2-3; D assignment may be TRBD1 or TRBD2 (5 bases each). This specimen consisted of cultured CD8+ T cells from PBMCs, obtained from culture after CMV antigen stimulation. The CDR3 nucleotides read TGTGCCAGCAGCGGCCGAGGGGCCGTAGGCCCAGATACGCAGTATTTT. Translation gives CASSGRGAVGPDTQYF.